The entry below describes one T cell receptor beta chain. The participants were between 18 and 89 years old and came from 24 US areas. The method was immunoSEQ multiplex PCR; TCRdb's version includes in-frame clones alone and lacks a portion of them. This table has some 270,000 clones, almost 85% appearing once. The record originates from a study of blood T cell repertoires in COVID-19. Trimming took 7 bases from V and 6 from J, leaving 13 bases between them. Germline-derived CDR1 and CDR2 are LNHDA and SQIVND (reference sequence). This CDR3 comprises 14 residues. V and J are TRBV19 and TRBJ1-6, with D uncertain. The TCR comes from a woman aged 45-65 years with acute COVID-19. Sample: PBMCs or T cells enriched from blood (not recorded which). The CDR3 loop is CASTTRGGNSPLHF. CDR3 DNA: TGTGCCAGTACCACCCGGGGAGGTAATTCACCCCTCCACTTT.